This T cell receptor (delta chain) was profiled in a study of Vδ1+ human thymocytes (dated by TCRdb to 2017 to 2018). For context, the study as a whole: The study characterised mRNA-level TRG and TRD CDR3 repertoires of highly purified Vdelta1+ thymocytes from young children as a data resource. Validation of the multiplex-based CDR3 amplicon strategy against 5'RACE-based CDR3 amplicon generation methods had been performed previously. Broader findings and caveats from the paper: Because unexpected Vdelta2 sequences could lead to misinterpretation of bulk repertoire data, the authors recommended using highly purified populations and validating at the single-cell level. The thymic TRG and TRD repertoires appeared highly polyclonal, with Gaussian CDR3 length distributions, in contrast to the oligoclonal repertoires of peripheral blood. Because no clustering by age or sex was observed, donors were not stratified by these variables in the analyses. Many TRG clonotypes were shared between donors (up to roughly 6.9x10^3), whereas TRD repertoires were essentially private (max about 120 shared). About 20% of thymic TRD sequences were found to be Vdelta2 (and few were Vdelta3) despite high sort purity, in contrast to peripheral blood Vdelta1+ controls.

Thymic samples were depleted of alphabeta T cells, then CD3+ TCRVdelta1+ TCRVdelta2- thymocytes were FACS-sorted. The purity of the sorted Vdelta1+ thymocytes was between roughly 97% and 99.6%. The thymic specimens were obtained from 7 or 8 paediatric patients, aged about 5 days to 15 months, who were having corrective cardiac surgery. Thymic tissue was dispersed, and mononuclear cells were isolated on a Histopaque-1077 density gradient. Staining used anti-TCRVdelta1 clone TS8.2, anti-TCRVdelta2 clone B6, anti-CD3 clone HIT3a and anti-TCRalphabeta clone IP26 antibodies. Reading the germline V gene gives CDR1 GEAIGNYY and CDR2 EKD. Trimming costs V 3 bases and J 0 bases, and their ends lie 16 bases apart. The CDR3 starts with the cysteine, ends with the phenylalanine, and has 16 residues. Of the read, only the CDR3 DNA is kept; its 48 bases are in frame from base 1. RNA extraction was performed with the RNeasy mini kit, and reverse transcription was done with Superscript III. To generate the CDR3 amplicons, a multiplex PCR was run using pooled V-gene forward primers together with a constant-region reverse primer that carried Illumina adaptor overhangs. After gel purification, the amplicons were indexed with Nextera index primers over eight extra PCR cycles and then purified using AMPure XP beads. The libraries were sequenced on an Illumina MiSeq using paired-end 250 bp reads, dual indexing and a roughly 21% PhiX spike-in. Under the source paper's analysis protocol: Reads were quality checked with FastQC, and TRG read pairs were merged with ea-utils fastq-join. Sequences were annotated with IMGT/HighV-QUEST, keeping only productive sequences with unambiguous V-gene assignment; clonotypes were defined by identical CDR3 sequence. VDJtools 1.1.1, tcR 2.2.3, Treemap and vegan Shannon diversity in R 3.4.4 were used for downstream analysis. TCRdb processed the public reads again with the CATT caller, after which rows with matching DNA were combined. The V and J calls, along with clone size, are taken from TCRdb and not from the paper's own processing. A total of approximately 58,000 delta-chain clones appear in this sample, about 14% of them only once. The ten most abundant clones make up about 0.38% of the sample.

Regarding this clone: The antigen this receptor binds is unknown. No much larger clonotype is one base removed from it; base qualities were not supplied.

The chain couples TRDV2 to TRDJ1; TRDD3 might be the D gene, on 5 matching bases. The clonotype comes from a girl under three years old who had congenital heart surgery. Sequenced sample: Vdelta1+ gamma-delta thymocytes from the thymus. This specimen's cell subset or site label, per the study, means: FACS-sorted CD3+ TCRalphabeta- TCRVdelta1+ TCRVdelta2- thymocytes. The encoded CDR3 is CACDGVVGEHTDKLIF. The DNA is TGTGCCTGTGACGGGGTTGTTGGGGAACACACCGATAAACTCATCTTT.